The 18 T cell receptor beta chains given below trace back to one sample, sequenced in a study of Graves' ophthalmopathy and Graves' hyperthyroidism. RNA transcripts yielded amplified TCR beta CDR3 regions. HTBI primers served in a first-round RT-PCR, which a second-round multiplex PCR followed. TCRdb independently ran MiXCR on the multiplex PCR reads; one entry per CDR3 protein. Among under 400,000 distinct CDR3 sequences listed, roughly 15% were seen once. The specimen sequenced was peripheral blood. These receptors came from an adult man with Graves' ophthalmopathy.

Ten or more counts support this clonotype. The gene calls are TRBV19 and TRBJ2-7; D is unresolved. The V gene's germline CDR1 is LNHDA and CDR2 SQIVND (reference sequence). V lost 6 bases to trimming and J lost 0 bases, with 12 bases between them. The CDR3 has 14 residues. CDR3 sequence (DNA): TGTGCCAGTAGCACCCAGACGGTCTCCTACGAGCAGTACTTC. This encodes CASSTQTVSYEQYF.

This clonotype has a count of ten or more. The chain recombines TRBV2 with TRBJ1-2; 9 bases are shared with TRBD1. The CDR3 spans 15 residues. The V gene end was trimmed by 4 bases and the J gene end by 7 bases; junction bases not matched to a gene: 10. CDR1 is SNHLY and CDR2 is FYNNEI in the germline V gene. The CDR3 spells CASSVKQGASCGYTF. Here the CDR3 DNA reads TGTGCCAGCAGTGTTAAACAGGGGGCTTCGTGTGGCTACACCTTC.

The table lists this clonotype with many counts. V and J are TRBV4-1 and TRBJ2-5; D not resolved. Between the trimmed V and J ends, which lost 0 bases and 5 bases, there was a span of 13 bases. The CDR3 has 15 residues. Looked up from germline, CDR1 is MGHRA and CDR2 is YSYEKL. The CDR3 protein is CASSQDSGVGETQYF. CDR3 in DNA: TGCGCCAGCAGCCAAGATAGTGGGGTAGGCGAGACCCAGTACTTC.

The chain joins TRBV7-2 to TRBJ1-3, with no clear D. The germline CDR1 and CDR2 sequences are SGHTA and FQGNSA. V lost 4 bases, J lost 2 bases, and 12 bases lay in between. This CDR3 contains 15 residues. The CDR3 protein is CASSSTGSPGNTIYF. The CDR3, as DNA: TGTGCCAGCAGCTCTACGGGCTCCCCTGGAAACACCATATATTTT. The variable domain in full, with the rest retrieved from reference TRBV7-2 and TRBJ1-3, is GAGVSQSPSNKVTEKGKDVELRCDPISGHTALYWYRQSLGQGLEFLIYFQGNSAPDKSGLPSDRFSAERTGGSVSTLTIQRTQQEDSAVYLCASSSTGSPGNTIYFGEGSWLTVV.

The chain uses TRBV7-2 and TRBJ2-5, with 10 bases fitting TRBD2. Germline trimming cut 1 base from V and 5 bases from J; bases unmatched to any gene: 7. The CDR3 runs 16 residues. The germline V gene encodes CDR1 SGHTA and CDR2 FQGNSA. In DNA, the CDR3 is TGTGCCAGCAGCTTAGGGTCTAGCGGGAGCTGGGAGACCCAGTACTTC. This encodes CASSLGSSGSWETQYF.

In this sample, this clonotype turned up many times. The V and J genes are TRBV19 and TRBJ1-1; D gene ambiguous. This CDR3 has 13 residues. V shed 2 bases and J shed 1 base, with 5 bases lying between them. Germline loops: CDR1 LNHDA, CDR2 SQIVND (reference sequence). The CDR3 region is CASSIIGNTEAFF. The CDR3 DNA reads TGTGCCAGTAGTATAATCGGGAACACTGAAGCTTTCTTT.

Many counts were recorded for this clonotype. The CDR3 loop reads CASSPRVVHEQYF. As DNA, the CDR3 is TGTGCCAGCAGTCCCCGCGTGGTCCACGAGCAGTACTTC. The chain carries TRBV6-5 and TRBJ2-7; no definite D call. Germline V gene sequence: CDR1 MNHEY, CDR2 SVGAGI. The CDR3 is made up of 13 amino acids. Trimming shortened V by 5 bases and J by 5 bases, and 13 bases separated the two germline ends.

This clonotype came up many times. J is TRBJ1-1 and V is TRBV29-1; D perhaps matches TRBD1 (5 bases). Deletions cut 3 bases from V and 11 bases from J, with 16 bases between. There are 12 residues in the CDR3. Looked up from germline, CDR1 is SQVTM and CDR2 is ANQGSEA. The CDR3 nucleotides read TGCAGCGTTGAGATGACAGCCGCTTCGGCTTTCTTT. It translates to CSVEMTAASAFF.

In its sample, this clonotype was seen many times. The chain is built from TRBV19 and TRBJ2-5; a weak D match, TRBD2 (5 bases). The germline V and J ends were trimmed by 5 bases and 2 bases, with 18 bases remaining between them. The CDR3 has 16 amino acids. Germline values: CDR1 LNHDA, CDR2 SQIVND (reference sequence). As DNA, the CDR3 is TGTGCCAGTAGTGGGATCGTTGCGGGCCCTCAAGAGACCCAGTACTTC. Protein product: CASSGIVAGPQETQYF.

Concerning this clonotype: An end of the junction does not agree with germline; a read error may underlie this. The rearrangement links TRBV12-3 or TRBV12-4 to TRBJ1-6; 10 nucleotides agree with TRBD1. The CDR3 runs 13 residues. CDR3: CVSSGQGGLPLHF. The CDR3 DNA sequence: TGTGTCAGCAGTGGACAGGGGGGTTTACCCCTCCACTTT.

The chain is built from TRBV6-1 and TRBJ1-6; possible D gene TRBD1, 6 bases. Between the trimmed V and J ends, which lost 4 bases and 7 bases, there was a span of 11 bases. The germline gives CDR1 MNHNS, CDR2 SASEGT. There are 14 residues in the CDR3. The CDR3, as DNA: TGTGCCAGCAGTGGTCGACAGGCGAATTCACCCCTCCACTTT. Amino acid sequence: CASSGRQANSPLHF.

This clonotype has a count of ten or more. The chain is built from TRBV28 and TRBJ1-2; maybe TRBD1 (5 bases). The CDR3 is made up of 13 amino acids. Germline CDR1 MDHEN, CDR2 SYDVKM. Trimming removed 9 bases at V and 5 bases at J, with 16 bases between. This chain's CDR3 is CASLREWGYGYTF. The CDR3 DNA sequence: TGTGCCAGTCTCCGGGAATGGGGGTATGGCTACACCTTC.

This chain uses TRBV12-3 or TRBV12-4 with TRBJ1-1, with D uncertain. The CDR3 runs to 12 residues. V was shortened by 2 bases and J by 6 bases, with 7 bases between the two germline ends. In DNA, the CDR3 is TGTGCCAGCAGTTTAAGGCTCCCTGAAGCTTTCTTT. It encodes CASSLRLPEAFF.

This clonotype came up many times. V usage is TRBV6-1 and J usage is TRBJ2-5; D is ambiguous. The CDR3 consists of 12 residues. V dropped 7 bases and J dropped 4 bases, with 10 bases sitting between them. Germline values: CDR1 MNHNS, CDR2 SASEGT. In nucleotides, the CDR3 is TGTGCCAGCACGCTAGGTAGAGAGACCCAGTACTTC. This translates into CASTLGRETQYF.

This clonotype was seen repeatedly, ten times or more. This chain links TRBV28 with TRBJ1-1, with D tentatively TRBD1 (5 bases). The CDR3 covers 16 residues. CDR1 and CDR2 (germline): MDHEN, SYDVKM. V dropped 5 bases and J dropped 4 bases, with 20 bases sitting between them. The CDR3 region has the DNA TGTGCCAGCAGTATAACTCAGGGTGTTCATGCCACTGAAGCTTTCTTT. It translates to CASSITQGVHATEAFF.

This clonotype has ten or more counts. The genes are TRBV11-1 and TRBJ1-1, with 12 bases aligning to TRBD1. The CDR3 runs 15 residues. Germline assignment: CDR1 SGHAT and CDR2 FQDESV (reference sequence). Trimming at V came to 5 bases and at J to 7 bases, leaving 8 bases not matched to a gene. CDR3 sequence: CASSIGTGGGYEAFF. The CDR3 DNA is TGTGCCAGCAGCATCGGGACAGGGGGCGGGTATGAAGCTTTCTTT. Using reference TRBV11-1 and TRBJ1-1 for the parts outside the CDR3, the full variable domain is EAEVAQSPRYKITEKSQAVAFWCDPISGHATLYWYRQILGQGPELLVQFQDESVVDDSQLPKDRFSAERLKGVDSTLKIQPAELGDSAMYLCASSIGTGGGYEAFFGQGTRLTVV.

This clonotype was seen repeatedly, ten times or more. This chain's CDR3 is CASRSTENSNQPQHF. The CDR3 region has the DNA TGTGCCAGCAGGAGTACGGAAAATAGCAATCAGCCCCAGCATTTT. V usage is TRBV12-3 or TRBV12-4 and J usage is TRBJ1-5; D not certain. The V end was cut by 6 bases, the J end by 0 bases, with 12 bases between. The CDR3 has 15 residues.

The rearrangement joins TRBV11-1 to TRBJ2-3; D unclear. The CDR3 runs to 13 residues. Trimming removed 6 bases from V and 0 bases from J, with 7 bases in between. The germline CDR1 and CDR2 sequences are SGHAT and FQDESV (reference sequence). The CDR3 bases are TGTGCCAGCAGACCAAGCAGCACAGATACGCAGTATTTT. Encoded protein: CASRPSSTDTQYF.